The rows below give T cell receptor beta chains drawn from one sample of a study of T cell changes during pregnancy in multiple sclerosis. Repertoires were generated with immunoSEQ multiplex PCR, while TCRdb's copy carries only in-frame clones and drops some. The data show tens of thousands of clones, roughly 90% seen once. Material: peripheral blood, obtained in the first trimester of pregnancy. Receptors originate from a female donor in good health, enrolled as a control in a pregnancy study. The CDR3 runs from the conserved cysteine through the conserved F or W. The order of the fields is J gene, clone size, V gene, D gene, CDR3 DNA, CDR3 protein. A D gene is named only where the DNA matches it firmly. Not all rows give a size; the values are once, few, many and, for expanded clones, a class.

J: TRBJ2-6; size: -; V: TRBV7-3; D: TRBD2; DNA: TGTGCCAGCAGCTTAAAAAGGCCTAGCGGTACAGCTCTTGGGGCCAACGTCCTGACTTTC; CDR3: CASSLKRPSGTALGANVLTF
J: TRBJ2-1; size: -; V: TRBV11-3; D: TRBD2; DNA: TGTGCCAGCAGCCCCCCTAGCGGGGACAATGAGCAGTTCTTC; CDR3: CASSPPSGDNEQFF
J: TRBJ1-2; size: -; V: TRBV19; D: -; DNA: TGTGCCAGTTCCCGGGGAGGCGGCTATGGCTACACCTTC; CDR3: CASSRGGGYGYTF
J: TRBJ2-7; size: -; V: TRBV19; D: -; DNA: TGTGCCAGTAGTATAGCAACCGGGACACCCTACGAGCAGTACTTC; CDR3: CASSIATGTPYEQYF
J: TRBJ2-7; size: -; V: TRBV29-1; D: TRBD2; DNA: TGCAGCTTTACGGACAGGTTAACTAGCGGGACGGGGTACGAGCAGTACTTC; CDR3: CSFTDRLTSGTGYEQYF
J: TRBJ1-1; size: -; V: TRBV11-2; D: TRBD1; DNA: TGTGCCAGCACCAGGGGGTCAGGGGCGCATTCTGAAGCTTTCTTT; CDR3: CASTRGSGAHSEAFF
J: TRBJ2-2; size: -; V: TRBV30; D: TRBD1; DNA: TGTGCCCGGAAACAGGGGGCGAACACCGGGGAGCTGTTTTTT; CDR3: CARKQGANTGELFF
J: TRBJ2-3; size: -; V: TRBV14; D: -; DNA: TGTGCCAGCAGCCAAGATCCGACTACGGTTTTCTCCGGGACACCCTCAAGGGGCACAGATACGCAGTATTTT; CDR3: CASSQDPTTVFSGTPSRGTDTQYF
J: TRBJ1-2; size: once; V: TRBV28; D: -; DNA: TGTGCCAGCAGTTTAGCAGGGCTTGGCTACACCTTC; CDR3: CASSLAGLGYTF
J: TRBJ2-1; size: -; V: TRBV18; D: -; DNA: TGTGCCAGCTCACCGGGACTCGGAAACAATGAGCAGTTCTTC; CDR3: CASSPGLGNNEQFF
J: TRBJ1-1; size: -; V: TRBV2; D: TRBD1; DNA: TGTGCCGGCTCGACAGGGACATCTGAAGCTTTCTTT; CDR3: CAGSTGTSEAFF
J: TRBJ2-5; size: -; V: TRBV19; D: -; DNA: TGTGCCAGTAGTTCCCTTCAGGGGACGAGGATCCAAGAGACCCAGTACTTC; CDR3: CASSSLQGTRIQETQYF
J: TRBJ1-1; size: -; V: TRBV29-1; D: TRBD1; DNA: TGCAGCGTAGACAGGGCTCCATCCACTGAAGCTTTCTTT; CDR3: CSVDRAPSTEAFF
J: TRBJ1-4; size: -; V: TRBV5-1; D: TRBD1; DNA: TGCGCCAGCAGCACCCGGACAGGAGGTAATGAAAAACTGTTTTTT; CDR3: CASSTRTGGNEKLFF
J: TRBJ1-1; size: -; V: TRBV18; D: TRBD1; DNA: TGTGCCAGCTCGCAAGGACAGGAAGAAGCTTTCTTT; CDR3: CASSQGQEEAFF
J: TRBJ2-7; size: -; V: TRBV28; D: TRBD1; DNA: TGTGCCAGCAGCATTGGACAGGGTTTTTACGAGCAGTACTTC; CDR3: CASSIGQGFYEQYF
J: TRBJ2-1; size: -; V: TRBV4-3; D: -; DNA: TGCGCCAGCAGCCTTAGCGGATCCTCCTACAATGAGCAGTTCTTC; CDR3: CASSLSGSSYNEQFF
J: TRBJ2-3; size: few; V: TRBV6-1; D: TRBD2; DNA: TGTGCCAGCAGTGGGGCGGGGGGCCCTGATACGCAGTATTTT; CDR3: CASSGAGGPDTQYF
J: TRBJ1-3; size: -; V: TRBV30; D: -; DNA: TGTGCCTGGAACAGGGTGACTGGAAACACCATATATTTT; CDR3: CAWNRVTGNTIYF
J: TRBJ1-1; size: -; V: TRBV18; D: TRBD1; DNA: TGTGCCAGCTCCCCCAGGACAGGGGGCCACACTGAAGCTTTCTTT; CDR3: CASSPRTGGHTEAFF
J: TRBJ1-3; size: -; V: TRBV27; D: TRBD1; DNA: TGTGCCAGCAGTGTAGACAGGGGGCGTTTGTGGGGAAACACCATATATTTT; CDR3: CASSVDRGRLWGNTIYF
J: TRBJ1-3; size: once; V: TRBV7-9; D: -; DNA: TGTGCCAGCAGCTTATGGATTGGGACCCGGGGGTCTGGAAACACCATATATTTT; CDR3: CASSLWIGTRGSGNTIYF
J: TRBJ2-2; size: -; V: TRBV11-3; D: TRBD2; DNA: TGTGCCAGCAGCCACCACCTAGCGGGCGTCGGGGAGCTGTTTTTT; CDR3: CASSHHLAGVGELFF
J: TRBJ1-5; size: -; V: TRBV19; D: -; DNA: TGTGCCAGTAGTATGCCAGGGCAGGGGAACAATCAGCCCCAGCATTTT; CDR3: CASSMPGQGNNQPQHF
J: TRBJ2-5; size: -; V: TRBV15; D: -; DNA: TGTGCCACCAGCAGAGACCGGCGGGGTTCGGAGACCCAGTACTTC; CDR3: CATSRDRRGSETQYF
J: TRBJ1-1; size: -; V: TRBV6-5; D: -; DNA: TGTGCCGCGGGCACTGAAGCTTTCTTT; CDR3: CAAGTEAFF
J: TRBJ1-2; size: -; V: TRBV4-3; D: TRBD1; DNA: TGCGCCAGCAGCCAGGAGTCAGGGGGCAGTGGCTACACCTTC; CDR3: CASSQESGGSGYTF
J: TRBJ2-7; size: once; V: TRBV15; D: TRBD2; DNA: TGTGCCACCAGCAGAGGATGGGGGGGAGGATCCGAGCAGTACTTC; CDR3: CATSRGWGGGSEQYF
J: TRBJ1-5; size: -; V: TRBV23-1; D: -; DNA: TGCGCCAGCAGTCAAGACAGGAGTAGTAGCAATCAGCCCCAGCATTTT; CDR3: CASSQDRSSSNQPQHF
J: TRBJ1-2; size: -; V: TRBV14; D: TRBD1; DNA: TGTGCCAGCAGCCCGACAGGGAACTATGGCTACACCTTC; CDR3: CASSPTGNYGYTF
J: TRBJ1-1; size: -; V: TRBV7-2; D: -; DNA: TGTGCCAGCAGCACTCAAGCGAACACTGAAGCTTTCTTT; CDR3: CASSTQANTEAFF
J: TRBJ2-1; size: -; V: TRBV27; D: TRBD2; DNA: TGTGCCAGCAGTACCGGGACTAGCGGGAAGCTATTGCAGCAGTTCTTC; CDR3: CASSTGTSGKLLQQFF
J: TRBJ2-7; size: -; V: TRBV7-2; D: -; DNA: TGTGCCAGCAGCCTAGATTACAGGGTTCCCTACGAGCAGTACTTC; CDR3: CASSLDYRVPYEQYF
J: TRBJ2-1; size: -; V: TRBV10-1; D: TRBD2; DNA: TGCGCCAGCAGTGAAACTAGCGGGGTAGGCTATGAGCAGTTCTTC; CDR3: CASSETSGVGYEQFF
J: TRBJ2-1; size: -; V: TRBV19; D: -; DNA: TGTGCCAGTACGAGGGGGTCCTACAATGAGCAGTTCTTC; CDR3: CASTRGSYNEQFF
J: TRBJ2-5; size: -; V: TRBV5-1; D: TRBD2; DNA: TGCGCCAGCAGCTTGGCGACTAGCGGGGGGGCGAGAGAGACCCAGTACTTC; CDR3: CASSLATSGGARETQYF
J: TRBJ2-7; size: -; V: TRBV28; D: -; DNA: TGTGCCAGCAGTTCCGGTGGCGAGCAGTACTTC; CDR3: CASSSGGEQYF
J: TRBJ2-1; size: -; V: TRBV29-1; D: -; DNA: TGCAGCGTAGGATCATTGGGCGACCTATACAATGAGCAGTTCTTC; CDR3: CSVGSLGDLYNEQFF
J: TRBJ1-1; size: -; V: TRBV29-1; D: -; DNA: TGCAGCGTTGTCGGGAAATTTAAGGAAACTGAAGCTTTCTTT; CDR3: CSVVGKFKETEAFF
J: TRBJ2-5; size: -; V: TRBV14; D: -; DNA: TGTGCCAGCAGCCAACTGGCACAAGAGACCCAGTACTTC; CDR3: CASSQLAQETQYF
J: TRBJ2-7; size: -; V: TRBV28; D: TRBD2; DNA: TGTGCCAGCCCCCCTCGTAGCGGGAGTATCGACGAGCAGTACTTC; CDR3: CASPPRSGSIDEQYF
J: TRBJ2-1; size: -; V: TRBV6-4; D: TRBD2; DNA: TGTGCCAGCAGTCATAGCGGGGGGGCAGGTAATGAGCAGTTCTTC; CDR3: CASSHSGGAGNEQFF
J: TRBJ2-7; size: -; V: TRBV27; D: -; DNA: TGTGCCAGCAGTTCGCGTTTCTCCTACGAGCAGTACTTC; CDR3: CASSSRFSYEQYF
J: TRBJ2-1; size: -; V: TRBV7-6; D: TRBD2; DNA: TGTGCCAGCAGCATCTATGGACTAGCGGATTACAATGAGCAGTTCTTC; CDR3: CASSIYGLADYNEQFF
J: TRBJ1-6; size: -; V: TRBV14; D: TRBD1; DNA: TGTGCCAGCAGACGAACGGACAGGAGGAATTCACCCCTCCACTTT; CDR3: CASRRTDRRNSPLHF
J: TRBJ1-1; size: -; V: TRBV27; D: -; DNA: TGTGCCAGCAGCGGGGTAGGGGGGGCAGCTTTCTTT; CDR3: CASSGVGGAAFF
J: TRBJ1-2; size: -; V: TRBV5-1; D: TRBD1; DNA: TGCGCCAGCAGCTCGGACCCGGGACAGTATGGCTACACCTTC; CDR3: CASSSDPGQYGYTF
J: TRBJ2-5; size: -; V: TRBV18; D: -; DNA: TGTGCCAGCTCACCAACGACGGAAGGGAGGGAGACCCAGTACTTC; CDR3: CASSPTTEGRETQYF
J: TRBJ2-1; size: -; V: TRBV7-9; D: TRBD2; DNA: TGTGCCAGCAGCTCTGCTATAGCGGGAGGTGGTAGGGGTGAGCAGTTCTTC; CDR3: CASSSAIAGGGRGEQFF
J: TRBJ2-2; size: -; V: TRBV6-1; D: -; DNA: TGTGCCAGCCGGAGGGTAGTTGGGGCCGGGGAGCTGTTTTTT; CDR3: CASRRVVGAGELFF
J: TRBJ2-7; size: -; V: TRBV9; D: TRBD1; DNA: TGTGCCAGCAGCCCAGGACAGGGGGCCGCCTACGAGCAGTACTTC; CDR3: CASSPGQGAAYEQYF
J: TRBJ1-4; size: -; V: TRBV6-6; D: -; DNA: TGTGCCAGCAGCAGGATCGCCCAGACTAATGAAAAACTGTTTTTT; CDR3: CASSRIAQTNEKLFF
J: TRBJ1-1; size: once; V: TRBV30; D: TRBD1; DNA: TGTGCCTGGAGTACCGACAGGGGCGCTGAAGCTTTCTTT; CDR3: CAWSTDRGAEAFF
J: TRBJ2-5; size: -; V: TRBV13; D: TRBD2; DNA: TGTGCCAGCAGCTCCCGGGGGGACCAAGAGACCCAGTACTTC; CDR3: CASSSRGDQETQYF
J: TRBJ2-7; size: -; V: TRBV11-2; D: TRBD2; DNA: TGTGCCAGCACCCGCTTCGTACTAGCGGGAGTCGACGAGCAGTACTTC; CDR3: CASTRFVLAGVDEQYF
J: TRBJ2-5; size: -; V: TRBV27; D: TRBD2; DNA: TGTGCCAGCAGTTTTACAGCGTTCGGGGAGGGAGAGACCCAGTACTTC; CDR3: CASSFTAFGEGETQYF
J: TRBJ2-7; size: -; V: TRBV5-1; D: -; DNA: TGCGCCAGCAGCGAGGACACAAATCCGACCTACGAGCAGTACTTC; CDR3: CASSEDTNPTYEQYF